A single sample is the source of the 26 T cell receptor beta chains below, sequenced in a study of shared clonotypes between healthy human individuals. Libraries were prepared by immunoSEQ multiplex PCR; TCRdb keeps only in-frame clonotypes and omits some of them. Of around 1,900,000 clones in the sample, 90% to 95% were seen once. It was CD45RO-negative cells, positively selected for CCR7, that made up naive CD8 cells, with terminally differentiated effector memory CD45RA+ cells excluded. Sequencing was done on a sample of naive CD8+ T cells from PBMCs. Every receptor here comes from a man between 18 and 29 years old in good health. Some clones in this sample may be carry-over from other donors' samples.

With respect to this clone: This sample includes further DNA sequences coding for the same CDR3. This chain connects TRBV4-2 to TRBJ2-7; 8 bases are a match to TRBD1. Germline V lookup: CDR1 LGHNA, CDR2 YNFKEQ. V was clipped by 0 bases and J by 4 bases; unmatched bases: 5. This CDR3 contains 15 residues. The CDR3 bases are TGTGCCAGCAGCCAAGATCGGACAGGGTCATACGAGCAGTACTTC. This sequence encodes CASSQDRTGSYEQYF.

This clone was seen once. J is TRBJ2-5 and V is TRBV10-3, with TRBD1 matching 7 bases. The CDR3 consists of 14 residues. Germline V gene data show CDR1 as ENHRY and CDR2 as SYGVKD. Trimming cost V 10 bases and J 2 bases; bases outside gene matches: 10. The CDR3 spells CATAPWDSQETQYF. CDR3 DNA sequence: TGTGCCACCGCGCCATGGGACAGTCAAGAGACCCAGTACTTC.

The chain couples TRBV27 to TRBJ2-3; D is possibly TRBD2 (6 bases). Germline CDR1 and CDR2: MNHEY and SMNVEV (reference sequence). Trimming pared 2 bases from V and 6 bases from J, leaving 15 bases between. The CDR3 is made up of 15 amino acids. The CDR3 protein is CASSLVLGGRDTQYF. The DNA for the CDR3 is TGTGCCAGCAGTTTAGTACTAGGAGGGCGGGATACGCAGTATTTT.

The chain is built from TRBV4-1 and TRBJ2-3, with 7 bases that match TRBD2. The CDR3 is made up of 19 amino acids. V shed 2 bases and J 1 base; nucleotides not matched to a gene: 15. Germline values: CDR1 MGHRA, CDR2 YSYEKL. This chain's CDR3 is CASSQYFAGAKLGTDTQYF. The CDR3 region has the DNA TGCGCCAGCAGCCAATACTTTGCGGGAGCCAAACTCGGCACAGATACGCAGTATTTT.

This chain uses TRBV12-5 with TRBJ2-5; no firm D call. CDR1 is LGHNT and CDR2 is FRNRAP in the germline V gene. This CDR3 comprises 13 residues. Trimming shortened V by 1 base and J by 1 base, and 4 bases separated the two germline ends. In nucleotides, the CDR3 is TGTGCTAGTGGTTTGGAGCTCCAAGAGACCCAGTACTTC. Its translation: CASGLELQETQYF.

V and J are TRBV19 and TRBJ1-4; 7 nucleotides match TRBD1. The CDR3 covers 15 residues. V shed 5 bases, J shed 8 bases, and the junction held 11 bases outside the gene matches. The germline V gene encodes CDR1 LNHDA and CDR2 SQIVND (reference sequence). CDR3 in amino acids: CASSSPTGSDEKLFF. The CDR3 DNA reads as TGTGCCAGTAGTTCCCCGACAGGGAGTGACGAAAAACTGTTTTTT.

The chain links TRBV7-9 to TRBJ2-7, with D uncertain. Deletions cut 1 base from V and 0 bases from J, with 13 bases between. There are 16 residues in the CDR3. Germline lookup yields CDR1 SEHNR and CDR2 FQNEAQ (reference sequence). The CDR3 coding sequence is TGTGCCAGCAGCTTAGTCGGATTAGCTCCCTCCTACGAGCAGTACTTC. This translates into CASSLVGLAPSYEQYF.

In its sample, this clone was seen once. CDR3: CSVYGTGVSYEQYF. As DNA, the CDR3 is TGCAGCGTTTATGGGACAGGGGTATCCTACGAGCAGTACTTC. The chain combines TRBV29-1 with TRBJ2-7; 10 bases are a match to TRBD1. The trim removed 5 bases at V and 1 base at J, leaving 5 bases unmatched. CDR3 size: 14 residues. Germline V gene data show CDR1 as SQVTM and CDR2 as ANQGSEA.

The chain couples TRBV4-3 to TRBJ1-6; D might be TRBD1 (5 bases). CDR1 and CDR2 (germline): LGHNA, YSLEER. The CDR3 spans 16 residues. Between the trimmed V and J ends, which lost 7 bases and 6 bases, there was a span of 19 bases. CDR3 sequence (DNA): TGCGCCAGCAACTTCCTTCAAACAGGATTTAATTCACCCCTCCACTTT. Residues: CASNFLQTGFNSPLHF.

V usage is TRBV15 and J usage is TRBJ2-4; 10 bases map to TRBD2. V lost 3 bases and J lost 8; bases outside the gene matches: 4. Germline CDR1 reads LNHNV; CDR2 reads YYDKDF (reference sequence). This CDR3 is built from 14 residues. CDR3: CATSSSSGRDIQYF. CDR3 nucleotides: TGTGCCACCAGCAGTTCTAGCGGGAGAGACATTCAGTACTTC.

The genes are TRBV15 and TRBJ2-7, with TRBD2 identical over 10 bases. V was pared by 2 bases and J by 2 bases, with 3 bases of the junction left unmatched. The germline V gene encodes CDR1 LNHNV and CDR2 YYDKDF (reference sequence). CDR3 size: 15 residues. CDR3 nucleotide sequence: TGTGCCACCAGCAGAAGGGGACTAGCGACCTACGAGCAGTACTTC. It is translated as CATSRRGLATYEQYF.

In this sample, this clone turned up once. This chain connects TRBV6-1 to TRBJ1-2; D not certain. Germline V gene sequence: CDR1 MNHNS, CDR2 SASEGT. V dropped 5 bases and J dropped 1 base, with 17 bases sitting between them. The CDR3 contains 16 residues. The CDR3 coding sequence is TGTGCCAGCAGTCAAGGGTCTCCGAGGGATAACTATGGCTACACCTTC. It translates to CASSQGSPRDNYGYTF.

This rearrangement joins TRBV6-5 to TRBJ2-3; D possibly matches TRBD1 or TRBD2 (5 bases each). There are 15 residues in the CDR3. The V end lost 2 bases, the J end lost 2 bases, and 11 bases lay between the germline ends. Germline lookup yields CDR1 MNHEY and CDR2 SVGAGI. CDR3 coding DNA: TGTGCCAGCAGTTACAGGGACGGAGACACAGATACGCAGTATTTT. Translating gives CASSYRDGDTDTQYF.

V and J are TRBV15 and TRBJ1-5; maybe TRBD1 (6 bases). V was trimmed by 3 bases and J by 3 bases, leaving 21 bases between them. The length of the CDR3 is 18 residues. The germline V gene encodes CDR1 LNHNV and CDR2 YYDKDF (reference sequence). The CDR3 DNA reads as TGTGCCACCAGCAGGTCACTTACAGGGTCCCTATCCAATCAGCCCCAGCATTTT. Amino acid sequence: CATSRSLTGSLSNQPQHF.

The chain links TRBV10-3 to TRBJ2-4, with D tentatively TRBD1 or TRBD2 (5 bases each). The V gene lost 3 bases and the J gene lost 2 bases, with 8 bases spanning the gap. There are 14 residues in the CDR3. From germline, CDR1 is ENHRY and CDR2 SYGVKD. The CDR3 DNA is TGTGCCATCAGTGAAGGGGACCCCAAAAACATTCAGTACTTC. It is translated as CAISEGDPKNIQYF.

The gene calls are TRBV10-3 and TRBJ2-1, with 8 bases lining up with TRBD2. V lost 3 bases, J lost 7 bases, and 5 bases stayed unmatched. The germline V gene has CDR1 ENHRY and CDR2 SYGVKD. This CDR3 spans 14 amino acids. In DNA form, the CDR3 reads TGTGCCATCAGTGATGGGACTAGAAGGAATGAGCAGTTCTTC. This codes for CAISDGTRRNEQFF.

This clone was counted between two and nine times. The rearrangement joins TRBV30 to TRBJ1-1, with D possibly matching TRBD1 (5 bases). Germline V gives CDR1 GTSNPN, CDR2 SVGIG (reference sequence). Trimming pared 4 bases from V and 6 bases from J, leaving 18 bases between. The CDR3 loop spans 14 amino acids. For the CDR3, the DNA is TGTGCCTGGATTTCGGGACGAGGGTCCCCTGAAGCTTTCTTT. Translated, it gives CAWISGRGSPEAFF.

The chain recombines TRBV7-9 with TRBJ2-1; D is ambiguous. The CDR3 totals 13 residues. Germline-derived CDR1 and CDR2 are SEHNR and FQNEAQ (reference sequence). Trimming took off 5 bases at V and 5 bases at J, with 10 bases between the two ends. The CDR3 here is CASSTTLNNEQFF. The CDR3 coding sequence is TGTGCCAGCAGCACGACTCTCAACAATGAGCAGTTCTTC.

The chain combines TRBV11-2 with TRBJ2-2; D is ambiguous. Germline V gives CDR1 SGHAT, CDR2 FQNNGV. The CDR3 is made up of 16 amino acids. V gave up 5 bases and J gave up 4 bases, with 17 bases separating them. CDR3 coding DNA: TGTGCCAGCAGCCAAGGGTGGGGTGTCGGCACCGGGGAGCTGTTTTTT. Protein product: CASSQGWGVGTGELFF.

Regarding this clone: Other nucleotide sequences from this sample produce the same CDR3. The chain joins TRBV5-1 to TRBJ2-7; D is ambiguous. Looked up from germline, CDR1 is SGHRS and CDR2 is YFSETQ. V was pared by 0 bases and J by 4 bases, with 5 bases between. This CDR3 comprises 12 residues. CDR3 bases: TGCGCCAGCAGCTTGGAGGCATACGAGCAGTACTTC. Translated, it gives CASSLEAYEQYF.

With regard to this clone: The identical CDR3 is also encoded by other nucleotide sequences in the sample. The rearrangement uses TRBV7-2 and TRBJ2-3, with 13 bases fitting TRBD2. This CDR3 is 15 amino acids long. CDR1 and CDR2 (germline): SGHTA, FQGNSA. Losses at the gene ends were 6 bases for V and 4 bases for J; bases not matched to a gene: 4. Written as DNA, the CDR3 is TGTGCCAGCAGTTGGACTAGCGGGAGTGCAGATACGCAGTATTTT. Translated, it gives CASSWTSGSADTQYF.

V and J are TRBV7-8 and TRBJ2-1; TRBD2 matches 8 bases. CDR3 size: 17 residues. CDR1 is SGHVS and CDR2 is FQNEAQ in the germline V gene. The trim removed 1 base at V and 4 bases at J, leaving 9 bases unmatched. The CDR3 loop is CASSLGSPAGVYNEQFF. The CDR3 nucleotides read TGTGCCAGCAGCTTAGGAAGTCCAGCGGGAGTTTACAATGAGCAGTTCTTC.

CDR3 sequence: CASSVSEFVSYGYTF. CDR3 sequence (DNA): TGTGCCAGCAGCGTATCAGAGTTTGTTAGCTATGGCTACACCTTC. The chain links TRBV9 to TRBJ1-2; no definite D call. Trimming cost V 1 base and J 4 bases, with 14 bases left between them. Germline assignment: CDR1 SGDLS and CDR2 YYNGEE. The length of the CDR3 is 15 residues.

The V gene is TRBV7-2, the J gene TRBJ2-3; 8 bases fit TRBD1. Unmatched junction bases numbered 10, after V lost 5 bases and J lost 6 bases. The CDR3 is made up of 15 amino acids. CDR1 and CDR2 from the germline V gene are SGHTA and FQGNSA. As DNA, the CDR3 is TGTGCCAGCAGCCGCAACTCAGGGGGCGAGGATACGCAGTATTTT. Translated, it gives CASSRNSGGEDTQYF.

V is TRBV28 and J is TRBJ2-1, with TRBD2 matching 11 bases. Germline values: CDR1 MDHEN, CDR2 SYDVKM. This CDR3 comprises 15 residues. Trimming took 3 bases from V and 7 from J; bases not matched to a gene: 5. In DNA, the CDR3 is TGTGCCAGCAGTTTGGTACTAGCGGGAGTTAATGAGCAGTTCTTC. It codes for CASSLVLAGVNEQFF.

The chain uses TRBV27 and TRBJ2-2, with a possible D match to TRBD2 (6 bases). The CDR3 contains 14 residues. V was trimmed by 5 bases and J by 4 bases, leaving 11 bases between them. CDR1 and CDR2 (germline): MNHEY, SMNVEV (reference sequence). CDR3 sequence (DNA): TGTGCCAGCAGTCCGGGGAGGACCACCGGGGAGCTGTTTTTT. This codes for CASSPGRTTGELFF.